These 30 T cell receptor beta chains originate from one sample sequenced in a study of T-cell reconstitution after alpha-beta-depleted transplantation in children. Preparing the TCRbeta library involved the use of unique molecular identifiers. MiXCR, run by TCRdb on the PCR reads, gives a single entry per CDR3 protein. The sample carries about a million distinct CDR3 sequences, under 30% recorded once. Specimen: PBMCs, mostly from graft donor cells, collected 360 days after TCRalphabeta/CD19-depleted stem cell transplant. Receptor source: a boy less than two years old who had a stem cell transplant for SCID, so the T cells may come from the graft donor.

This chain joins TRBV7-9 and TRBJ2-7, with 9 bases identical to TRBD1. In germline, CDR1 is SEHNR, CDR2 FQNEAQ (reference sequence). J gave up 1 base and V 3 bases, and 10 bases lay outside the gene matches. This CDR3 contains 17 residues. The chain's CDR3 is CASSLGPRDRASYEQYF. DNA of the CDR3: TGTGCCAGCAGCTTGGGGCCGCGGGACAGGGCTTCCTACGAGCAGTACTTC.

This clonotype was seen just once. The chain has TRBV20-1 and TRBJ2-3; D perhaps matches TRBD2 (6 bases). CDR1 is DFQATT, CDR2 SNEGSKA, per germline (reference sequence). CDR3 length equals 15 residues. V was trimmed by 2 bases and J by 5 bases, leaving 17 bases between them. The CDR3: CSARSRRRGGDTQYF. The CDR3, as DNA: TGCAGTGCTAGATCGCGAAGGCGGGGAGGAGATACGCAGTATTTT.

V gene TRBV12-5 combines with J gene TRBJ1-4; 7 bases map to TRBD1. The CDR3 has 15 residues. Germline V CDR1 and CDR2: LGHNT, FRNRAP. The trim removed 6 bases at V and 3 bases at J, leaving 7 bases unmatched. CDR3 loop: CASGSQGGPNEKLFF. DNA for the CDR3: TGTGCTAGTGGCTCGCAGGGGGGCCCTAATGAAAAACTGTTTTTT.

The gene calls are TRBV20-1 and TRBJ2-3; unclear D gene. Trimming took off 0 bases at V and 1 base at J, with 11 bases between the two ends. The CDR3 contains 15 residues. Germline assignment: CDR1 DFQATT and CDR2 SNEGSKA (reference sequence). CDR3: CSARDANTGTDTQYF. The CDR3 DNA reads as TGCAGTGCTAGAGACGCCAATACCGGCACAGATACGCAGTATTTT.

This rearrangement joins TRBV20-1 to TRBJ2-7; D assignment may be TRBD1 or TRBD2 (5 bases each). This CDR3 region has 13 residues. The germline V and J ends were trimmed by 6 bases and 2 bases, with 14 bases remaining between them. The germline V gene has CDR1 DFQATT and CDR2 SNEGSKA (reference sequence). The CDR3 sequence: CSARQRRAYEQYF. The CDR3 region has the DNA TGCAGTGCAAGACAGCGGCGCGCCTACGAGCAGTACTTC.

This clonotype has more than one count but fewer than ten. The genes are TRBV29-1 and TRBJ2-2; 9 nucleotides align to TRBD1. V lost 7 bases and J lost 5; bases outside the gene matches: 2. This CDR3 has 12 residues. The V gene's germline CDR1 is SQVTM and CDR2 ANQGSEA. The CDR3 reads CSAGQGTGELFF. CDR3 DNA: TGCAGCGCGGGACAGGGAACCGGGGAGCTGTTTTTT.

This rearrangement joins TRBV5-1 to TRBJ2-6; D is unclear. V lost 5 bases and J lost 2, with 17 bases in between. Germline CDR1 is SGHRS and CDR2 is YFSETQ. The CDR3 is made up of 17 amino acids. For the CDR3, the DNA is TGCGCCAGCAGTGGAAATGCTTTCGTAGCTGGGGCCAACGTCCTGACTTTC. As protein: CASSGNAFVAGANVLTF.

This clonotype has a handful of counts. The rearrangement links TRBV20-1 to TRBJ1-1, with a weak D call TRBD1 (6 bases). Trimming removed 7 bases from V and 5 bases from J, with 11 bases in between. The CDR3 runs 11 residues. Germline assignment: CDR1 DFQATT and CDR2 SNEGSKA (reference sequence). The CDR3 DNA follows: TGCAGTGGCTCAGGGGTGACTGAAGCTTTCTTT. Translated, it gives CSGSGVTEAFF.

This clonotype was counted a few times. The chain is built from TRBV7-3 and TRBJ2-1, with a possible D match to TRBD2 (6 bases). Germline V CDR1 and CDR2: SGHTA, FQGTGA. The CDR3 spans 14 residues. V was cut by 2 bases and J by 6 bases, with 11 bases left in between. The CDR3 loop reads CASSLLARSNEQFF. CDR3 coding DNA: TGTGCCAGCAGCTTACTAGCGAGAAGCAATGAGCAGTTCTTC.

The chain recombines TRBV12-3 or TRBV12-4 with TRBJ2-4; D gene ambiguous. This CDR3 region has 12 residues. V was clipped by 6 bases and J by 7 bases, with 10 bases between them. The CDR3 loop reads CASSPFENIQYF. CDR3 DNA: TGTGCCAGCAGCCCTTTCGAGAACATTCAGTACTTC.

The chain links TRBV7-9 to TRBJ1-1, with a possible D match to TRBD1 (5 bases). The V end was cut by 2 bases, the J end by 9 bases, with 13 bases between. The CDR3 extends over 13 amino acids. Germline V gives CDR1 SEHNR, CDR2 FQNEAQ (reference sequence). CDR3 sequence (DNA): TGTGCCAGCAGCTTAAGGGACTTCCCCAAAGCTTTCTTT. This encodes CASSLRDFPKAFF.

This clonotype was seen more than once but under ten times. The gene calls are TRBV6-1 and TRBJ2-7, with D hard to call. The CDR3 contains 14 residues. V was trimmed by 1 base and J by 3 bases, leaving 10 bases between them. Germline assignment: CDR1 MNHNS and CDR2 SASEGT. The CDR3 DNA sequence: TGTGCCAGCAGTGAAGGTACGGCCATCTACGAGCAGTACTTC. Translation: CASSEGTAIYEQYF.

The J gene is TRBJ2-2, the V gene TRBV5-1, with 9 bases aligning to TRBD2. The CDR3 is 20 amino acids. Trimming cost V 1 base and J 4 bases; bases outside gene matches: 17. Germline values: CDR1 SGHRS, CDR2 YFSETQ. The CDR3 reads CASSLRASGVGGVGTGELFF. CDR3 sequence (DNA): TGCGCCAGCAGCTTGAGAGCTAGCGGGGTCGGCGGTGTTGGCACCGGGGAGCTGTTTTTT.

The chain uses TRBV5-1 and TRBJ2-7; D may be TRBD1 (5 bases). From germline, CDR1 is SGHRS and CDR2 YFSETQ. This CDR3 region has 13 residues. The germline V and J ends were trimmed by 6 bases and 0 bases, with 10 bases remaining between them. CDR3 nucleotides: TGCGCCAGCAAAACGGACATCTCCTACGAGCAGTACTTC. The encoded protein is CASKTDISYEQYF.

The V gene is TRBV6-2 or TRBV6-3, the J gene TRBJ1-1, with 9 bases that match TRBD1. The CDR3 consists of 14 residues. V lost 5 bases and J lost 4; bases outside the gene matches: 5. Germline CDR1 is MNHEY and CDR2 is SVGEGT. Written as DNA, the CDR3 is TGTGCCAGCAGTACACAGGGGGCGGTCACTGAAGCTTTCTTT. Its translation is CASSTQGAVTEAFF.

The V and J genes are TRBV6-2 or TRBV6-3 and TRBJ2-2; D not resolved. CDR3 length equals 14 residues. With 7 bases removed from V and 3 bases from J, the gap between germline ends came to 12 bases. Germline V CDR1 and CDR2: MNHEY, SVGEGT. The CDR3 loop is CASTLAGYTGELFF. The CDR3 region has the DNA TGTGCCAGCACTCTCGCCGGCTACACCGGGGAGCTGTTTTTT.

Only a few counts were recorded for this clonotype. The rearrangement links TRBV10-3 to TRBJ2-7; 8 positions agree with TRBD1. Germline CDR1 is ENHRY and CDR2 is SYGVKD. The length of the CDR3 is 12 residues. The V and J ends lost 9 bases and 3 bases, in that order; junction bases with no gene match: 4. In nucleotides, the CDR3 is TGTGCCATTTCGGACAGGGACTACGAGCAGTACTTC. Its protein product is CAISDRDYEQYF.

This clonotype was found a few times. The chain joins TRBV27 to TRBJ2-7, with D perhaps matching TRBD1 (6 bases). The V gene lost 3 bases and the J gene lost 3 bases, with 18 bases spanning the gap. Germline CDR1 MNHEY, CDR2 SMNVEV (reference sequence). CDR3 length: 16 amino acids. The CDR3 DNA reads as TGTGCCAGCAGTTTCGAAACAGGGCCCCCCCTCTACGAGCAGTACTTC. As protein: CASSFETGPPLYEQYF.

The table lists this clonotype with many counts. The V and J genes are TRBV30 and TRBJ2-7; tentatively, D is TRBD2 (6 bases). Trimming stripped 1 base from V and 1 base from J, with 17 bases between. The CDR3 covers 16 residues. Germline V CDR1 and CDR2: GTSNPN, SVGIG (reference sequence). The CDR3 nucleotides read TGTGCCTGGAGTGCCTGGGGAGGAGAATTATCCTACGAGCAGTACTTC. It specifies CAWSAWGGELSYEQYF. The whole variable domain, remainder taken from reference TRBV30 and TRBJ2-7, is SQTIHQWPATLVQPVGSPLSLECTVEGTSNPNLYWYRQAAGRGLQLLFYSVGIGQISSEVPQNLSASRPQDRQFILSSKKLLLSDSGFYLCAWSAWGGELSYEQYFGPGTRLTVT.

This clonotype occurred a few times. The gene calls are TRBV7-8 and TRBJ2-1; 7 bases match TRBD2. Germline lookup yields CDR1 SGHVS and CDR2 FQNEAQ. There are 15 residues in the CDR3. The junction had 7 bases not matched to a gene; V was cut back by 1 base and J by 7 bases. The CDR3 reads CASSLDRWGGNEQFF. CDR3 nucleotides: TGTGCCAGCAGCTTAGATCGGTGGGGGGGGAATGAGCAGTTCTTC.

This CDR3 is CAWSEERGTNTEAFF. The CDR3 DNA sequence: TGTGCCTGGAGTGAGGAAAGGGGCACGAACACTGAAGCTTTCTTT. The rearrangement links TRBV30 to TRBJ1-1, with D possibly matching TRBD1 (5 bases). The ends were cut back, 1 base at V and 1 base at J, with 13 bases in the middle. The CDR3 extends over 15 amino acids. CDR1 and CDR2 from the germline V gene are GTSNPN and SVGIG (reference sequence).

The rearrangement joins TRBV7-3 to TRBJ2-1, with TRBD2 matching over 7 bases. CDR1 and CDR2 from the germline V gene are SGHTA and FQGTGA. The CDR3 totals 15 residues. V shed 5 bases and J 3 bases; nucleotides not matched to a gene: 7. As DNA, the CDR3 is TGTGCCAGCAGCCCCCGCGGGGGTCACTACAATGAGCAGTTCTTC. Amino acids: CASSPRGGHYNEQFF.

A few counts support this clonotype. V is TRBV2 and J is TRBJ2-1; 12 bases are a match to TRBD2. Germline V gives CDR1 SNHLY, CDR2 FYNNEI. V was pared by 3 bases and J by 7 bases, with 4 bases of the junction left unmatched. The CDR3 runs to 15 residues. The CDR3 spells CASSEGTSGLNEQFF. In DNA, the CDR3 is TGTGCCAGCAGTGAGGGGACTAGCGGGCTAAATGAGCAGTTCTTC.

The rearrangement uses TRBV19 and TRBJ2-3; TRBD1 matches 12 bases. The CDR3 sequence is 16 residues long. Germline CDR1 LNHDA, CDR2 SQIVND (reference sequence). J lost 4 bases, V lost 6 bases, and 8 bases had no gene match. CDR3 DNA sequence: TGTGCCAGTAGCGTCACCGGGACAGGGGGCCCAGATACGCAGTATTTT. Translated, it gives CASSVTGTGGPDTQYF.

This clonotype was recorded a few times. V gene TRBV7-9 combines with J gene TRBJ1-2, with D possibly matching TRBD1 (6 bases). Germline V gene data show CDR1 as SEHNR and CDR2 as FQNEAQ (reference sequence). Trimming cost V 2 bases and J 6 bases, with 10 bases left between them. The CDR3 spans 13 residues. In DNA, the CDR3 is TGTGCCAGCAGCTTACGGGACATCGATGGCTACACCTTC. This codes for CASSLRDIDGYTF.

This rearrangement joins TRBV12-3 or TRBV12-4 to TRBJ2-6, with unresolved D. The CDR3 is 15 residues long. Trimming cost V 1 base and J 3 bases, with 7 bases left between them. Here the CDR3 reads CASSLGPIGANVLTF. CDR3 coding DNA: TGTGCCAGCAGTTTAGGGCCGATTGGGGCCAACGTCCTGACTTTC.

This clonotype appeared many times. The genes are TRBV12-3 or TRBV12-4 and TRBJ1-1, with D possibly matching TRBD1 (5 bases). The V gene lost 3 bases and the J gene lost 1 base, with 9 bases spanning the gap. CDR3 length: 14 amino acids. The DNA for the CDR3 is TGTGCCAGCAGTTTGGGGAGGGGGAACACTGAAGCTTTCTTT. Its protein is CASSLGRGNTEAFF.

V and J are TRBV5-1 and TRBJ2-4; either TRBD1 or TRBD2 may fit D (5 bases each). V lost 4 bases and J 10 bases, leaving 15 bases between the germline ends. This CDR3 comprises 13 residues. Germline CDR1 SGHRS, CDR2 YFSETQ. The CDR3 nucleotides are TGCGCCAGCAGCCCCTCAAGCGGACAAATTCAGTACTTC. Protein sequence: CASSPSSGQIQYF.

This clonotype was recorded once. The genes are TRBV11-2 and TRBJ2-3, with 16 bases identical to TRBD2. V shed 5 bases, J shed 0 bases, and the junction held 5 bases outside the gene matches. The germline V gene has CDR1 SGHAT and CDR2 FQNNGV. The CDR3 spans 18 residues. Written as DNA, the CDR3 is TGTGCCAGCAGCGCCCCGGGACTAGCGGGGGGGAGCACAGATACGCAGTATTTT. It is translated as CASSAPGLAGGSTDTQYF.

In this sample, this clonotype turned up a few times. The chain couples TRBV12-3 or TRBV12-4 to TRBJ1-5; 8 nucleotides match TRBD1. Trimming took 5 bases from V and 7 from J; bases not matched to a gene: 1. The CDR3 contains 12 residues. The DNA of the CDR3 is TGTGCCAGCAGTCGGGACAGGCAGCCCCAGCATTTT. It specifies CASSRDRQPQHF.